The 25 T cell receptor beta chains below come from one sample, sequenced in a study of tumor-infiltrating lymphocytes in oesophageal squamous cell carcinoma listed by TCRdb under 2016. The library was generated by PCR. These reads were obtained on an Illumina HiSeq 2000. The public reads were reanalyzed by TCRdb: fastp trimming at Q25, MiXCR alignment, in-frame beta chains only. Rows are combined by CDR3 protein, so each entry shows the most common genes and DNA. In all, the sample holds about 14,000 distinct CDR3 sequences, and 51% of those were seen once. The ten biggest clones cover about 12% of the sample. Sequencing was carried out using blood. These receptors were collected from a female donor with esophageal squamous cell carcinoma.

Turning to this clonotype: Here the CDR3 omits its conserved ending phenylalanine or tryptophan, so a read error is the likely source. The DNA is left out, because the CDR3 cannot be placed on it with certainty; the CDR3 is given as TCRdb lists it. The gene calls are TRBV7-3 and TRBJ2-5; the table names TRBD1, a call not compared with the DNA. The CDR3 spans 15 amino acids, including both terminal residues. Germline V gives CDR1 SGHTA, CDR2 FQGTGA. CDR3 amino acids: CASSGGVAYEQYFGS.

Only one count was recorded for this clonotype. This chain connects TRBV12-3 or TRBV12-4 to TRBJ2-5; D is uncertain. The CDR3 loop spans 18 amino acids. Trimming took 3 bases from V and 0 from J, leaving 20 bases between them. The CDR3 DNA follows: TGTGCCAGCAGTTTTTCGATTGTGGTTGGGTGGGACCAAGAGACCCAGTACTTC. Its protein product is CASSFSIVVGWDQETQYF.

This clonotype was detected ten times or more. The chain uses TRBV7-9 and TRBJ2-5, with TRBD1 matching over 7 bases. This CDR3 has 16 residues. The germline V gene encodes CDR1 SEHNR and CDR2 FQNEAQ (reference sequence). V lost 1 base, J lost 1 base, and 6 bases stayed unmatched. In nucleotides, the CDR3 is TGTGCCAGCAGCTTAGTGGGACAGAATCTCCAAGAGACCCAGTACTTC. It specifies CASSLVGQNLQETQYF.

This clonotype was observed at least ten times. The gene calls are TRBV7-9 and TRBJ1-5; 7 nucleotides line up with TRBD1. Germline loops: CDR1 SEHNR, CDR2 FQNEAQ (reference sequence). The CDR3 totals 13 residues. With 5 bases clipped from V and 6 bases from J, the junction kept 4 bases outside the gene matches. CDR3 residues: CASSLSGGQPQHF. The CDR3 region has the DNA TGTGCCAGCAGCCTATCAGGGGGTCAGCCCCAGCATTTT.

In this sample, this clonotype is medium-sized. This rearrangement joins TRBV11-2 to TRBJ2-5, with D possibly being TRBD2 (6 bases). V lost 2 bases, J lost 3 bases, and 16 bases lay in between. This CDR3 spans 16 amino acids. Germline CDR1 and CDR2: SGHAT and FQNNGV. The CDR3 loop reads CASSLKGVGGKETQYF. The CDR3 DNA sequence: TGTGCCAGCAGCTTAAAAGGGGTGGGGGGTAAAGAGACCCAGTACTTC.

A few counts support this clonotype. V gene TRBV28 combines with J gene TRBJ2-6; 11 bases align to TRBD2. V lost 0 bases, J lost 2 bases, and 6 bases stayed unmatched. Germline-derived CDR1 and CDR2 are MDHEN and SYDVKM. This CDR3 spans 19 amino acids. The CDR3: CASSLWVTSGSAGANVLTF. The CDR3 region has the DNA TGTGCCAGCAGTTTATGGGTTACTAGCGGGAGCGCTGGGGCCAACGTCCTGACTTTC.

By share of the sample, this clonotype is medium-sized. The chain is built from TRBV6-1 and TRBJ1-5; D is unresolved. Looked up from germline, CDR1 is MNHNS and CDR2 is SASEGT. Trimming stripped 5 bases from V and 2 bases from J, with 10 bases between. This CDR3 contains 14 residues. Here the CDR3 reads CASSMSDGNQPQHF. In DNA, the CDR3 is TGTGCCAGCAGTATGAGTGACGGCAATCAGCCCCAGCATTTT.

As to this clonotype: A much bigger clone sits one base away, suggesting this may be a read error. This sequence joins TRBV7-3 and TRBJ2-1; 7 bases line up with TRBD2. Germline V CDR1 and CDR2: SGHTA, FQGTGA. The ends lost 5 bases at V and 10 bases at J; junction bases unmatched: 11. This CDR3 contains 14 residues. The CDR3 is CASSPMGGVHEQFF. The CDR3 DNA sequence: TGTGCCAGCAGCCCGATGGGGGGGGTCCACGAGCAGTTCTTC.

The rearrangement links TRBV6-6 to TRBJ2-1, with TRBD2 identical over 9 bases. TRBJ2-3 explains the end of the DNA better; the J call may be wrong. The CDR3 length is 16 residues. The germline V gene encodes CDR1 MNHNY and CDR2 SVGAGI (reference sequence). The CDR3: CASSYSGSSGKGAQYF. Written as DNA, the CDR3 is TGTGCCAGCAGTTACTCGGGGTCTAGCGGGAAAGGGGCGCAGTATTTT.

With regard to this clonotype: As the CDR3 is not closed by the conserved phenylalanine or tryptophan, this likely results from a read error. No DNA is shown, since the ends of the CDR3 on it are uncertain; the CDR3 is the one TCRdb lists. The chain joins TRBV6-1 to TRBJ2-7; the table calls TRBD1, which could not be checked here. The germline CDR1 and CDR2 sequences are MNHNS and SASEGT. The CDR3 extends over 17 residues, inclusive of both ends. The CDR3 region is CASSLGGTGGVGYTFGS.

This clonotype is categorized as medium-sized. This may be a read error, as it is one base from a much larger clone. The chain uses TRBV7-3 and TRBJ2-5; the D is unclear. Germline V CDR1 and CDR2: SGHTA, FQGTGA. CDR3 length: 15 amino acids. Trimming removed 5 bases from V and 11 bases from J, with 24 bases in between. CDR3 loop: CASSDRPYAYNEQYF. The DNA of the CDR3 is TGTGCCAGCAGCGATCGGCCATACGCCTACAATGAGCAGTACTTC. The full variable domain, completed using reference TRBV7-3 and TRBJ2-5, is GAGVSQTPSNKVTEKGKYVELRCDPISGHTALYWYRQSLGQGPEFLIYFQGTGAADDSGLPNDRFFAVRPEGSVSTLKIQRTERGDSAVYLCASSDRPYAYNEQYFGPGTRLLVL.

The chain employs TRBV12-3 or TRBV12-4 and TRBJ1-5; D gene ambiguous. This CDR3 has 14 amino acids. V lost 1 base and J lost 0, with 4 bases in between. CDR3: CASSLDNSNQPQHF. The CDR3 DNA reads as TGTGCCAGCAGTTTAGACAATAGCAATCAGCCCCAGCATTTT.

The chain couples TRBV6-1 to TRBJ2-5; either TRBD1 or TRBD2 may fit D (5 bases each). Matching the DNA end better, TRBJ2-7 makes the J call doubtful. The germline gives CDR1 MNHNS, CDR2 SASEGT. This CDR3 comprises 14 residues. As DNA, the CDR3 is TGTGCCAGCGAAACCGGGACGGTAACCTACGAGCAGTACTTC. It specifies CASETGTVTYEQYF.

The chain joins TRBV28 to TRBJ2-2; no definite D call. Per germline, CDR1 MDHEN and CDR2 SYDVKM. This CDR3 spans 16 amino acids. V lost 8 bases and J 8 bases, leaving 24 bases between the germline ends. As DNA, the CDR3 is TGTGCCAGCGGGCGGAGTCGATCTACAAACCCGGGGGAGCTGTTTTTT. Translating it yields CASGRSRSTNPGELFF.

In its sample, this clonotype ranks as medium-sized. The chain uses TRBV6-1 and TRBJ1-1; 8 bases are shared with TRBD1. J gave up 4 bases and V 5 bases, and 3 bases lay outside the gene matches. Per the germline V gene, CDR1 is MNHNS and CDR2 is SASEGT. CDR3 length: 13 amino acids. CDR3 sequence: CASSNRGATEAFF. CDR3 coding DNA: TGTGCCAGCAGTAACAGGGGGGCCACTGAAGCTTTCTTT.

This clonotype counts as medium-sized. The chain combines TRBV7-9 with TRBJ1-1; the match to TRBD1 covers 8 bases. CDR3 length equals 15 residues. The V segment lost 1 base and the J segment 1 base; nucleotides outside the gene matches: 2. CDR1 is SEHNR and CDR2 is FQNEAQ in the germline V gene (reference sequence). The CDR3 loop is CASSLVTGGNTEAFF. The CDR3 coding sequence is TGTGCCAGCAGCTTAGTAACAGGGGGGAACACTGAAGCTTTCTTT. Based on the CDR3 plus reference TRBV7-9 and TRBJ1-1, the full variable domain is DTGVSQNPRHKITKRGQNVTFRCDPISEHNRLYWYRQTLGQGPEFLTYFQNEAQLEKSRLLSDRFSAERPKGSFSTLEIQRTEQGDSAMYLCASSLVTGGNTEAFFGQGTRLTVV.

The chain has TRBV7-6 and TRBJ2-3, with TRBD2 identical over 9 bases. The J call may be wrong; the DNA end is better matched by TRBJ2-7. In germline, CDR1 is SGHVS, CDR2 FNYEAQ. The CDR3 covers 13 residues. For the CDR3, the DNA is TGTGCCAGCTCCCCCTTAGCGGGAGCGTCGCAGTACTTC. Its translation is CASSPLAGASQYF.

V usage is TRBV2 and J usage is TRBJ2-1, with 10 bases fitting TRBD1. Gene TRBJ1-2 matches the end of the DNA better, so the J call may be wrong. Germline V lookup: CDR1 SNHLY, CDR2 FYNNEI. This CDR3 region has 16 residues. The CDR3 is CASRKDRGALRNGYTF. The DNA of the CDR3 is TGTGCCAGCAGGAAGGACAGGGGGGCCCTTAGAAATGGCTACACCTTC.

This clonotype was recorded at least ten times. The chain links TRBV19 to TRBJ1-2; TRBD1 aligns across 10 bases. The V and J ends lost 5 bases and 2 bases, in that order; junction bases with no gene match: 8. Germline-derived CDR1 and CDR2 are LNHDA and SQIVND (reference sequence). The CDR3 runs 16 residues. This CDR3 is CASSASTGGRNYGYTF. The CDR3 nucleotides read TGTGCCAGTAGTGCTTCGACAGGGGGCAGGAACTATGGCTACACCTTC.

This clonotype was counted a few times. The V gene is TRBV7-3, the J gene TRBJ2-1; 9 nucleotides agree with TRBD1. This CDR3 region has 15 residues. The V gene end was trimmed by 4 bases and the J gene end by 7 bases; junction bases not matched to a gene: 8. In germline, CDR1 is SGHTA, CDR2 FQGTGA. Written as DNA, the CDR3 is TGTGCCAGCAGCTCAGGGACAGGGATTGAGAATGAGCAGTTCTTC. Translating it yields CASSSGTGIENEQFF.

The genes are TRBV6-1 and TRBJ1-2, with TRBD1 identical over 7 bases. Germline V gene lookup returns CDR1 MNHNS and CDR2 SASEGT. V dropped 4 bases and J dropped 4; count of bases not matched to a gene: 9. CDR3 length: 15 residues. The CDR3 DNA sequence: TGTGCCAGCAGTGTGACAGGGTCGGGGATCTATGGCTACACCTTC. This encodes CASSVTGSGIYGYTF.

By share of the sample, this clonotype is medium-sized. The chain joins TRBV6-1 to TRBJ2-2, with 7 bases that match TRBD1. V shed 5 bases and J 3 bases; nucleotides not matched to a gene: 15. CDR1 and CDR2 (germline): MNHNS, SASEGT. The CDR3 covers 18 residues. The CDR3 DNA is TGTGCCAGCAGTCGTTACCCCCCCGACAGGGCGTACACCGGGGAGCTGTTTTTT. It yields the protein CASSRYPPDRAYTGELFF.

The rearrangement uses TRBV7-9 and TRBJ2-5; D uncertain. The J call is uncertain, as TRBJ2-7 better fits the DNA end. CDR3 length: 14 amino acids. From germline, CDR1 is SEHNR and CDR2 FQNEAQ (reference sequence). The chain's CDR3 is CASSLGNPTYEQYF. Here the CDR3 DNA reads TGTGCCAGCAGCTTAGGGAATCCTACCTACGAGCAGTACTTC.

The sample holds a few counts of this clonotype. The chain combines TRBV5-1 with TRBJ1-2; a weak D match, TRBD1 (6 bases). Trimming took 4 bases from V and 2 from J, leaving 9 bases between them. Germline V gene sequence: CDR1 SGHRS, CDR2 YFSETQ. This CDR3 is 13 amino acids long. DNA for the CDR3: TGCGCCAGCAGCACGGACAGCAACTATGGCTACACCTTC. This encodes CASSTDSNYGYTF.

This clonotype was counted a single time. A read error is likely, as this CDR3 ends without the conserved phenylalanine or tryptophan. It is unclear where the CDR3 begins or ends on the DNA, so no DNA is shown, and the CDR3 is as TCRdb lists it. The chain couples TRBV19 to TRBJ2-6; the table assigns TRBD2, which was not confirmed against the DNA. The CDR3 is 8 amino acids long, termini counted. The germline gives CDR1 LNHDA, CDR2 SQIVND (reference sequence). CDR3: CASSRDGL.